Sequencing of this TCR beta chain was carried out in a study of beta chain features in type 1 diabetes. As for the study in general: All of the samples together had 85 million to 130 million sorted cells examined.

What was sequenced were expressed TCRB transcripts, since all of the isolated RNA had been reverse transcribed. Profiling relied on immunoSEQ multiplex PCR, and the TCRdb table lists in-frame clones only, not all of them. The sample includes just over 600,000 clones, 15% to 17% seen only once; the top ten take approximately 0.087%. Per germline, CDR1 LGHNA and CDR2 YSLEER. The junction had 17 bases not matched to a gene; V was cut back by 5 bases and J by 0 bases. CDR3 length equals 20 residues. General study points: The naive, central memory and Treg TCRB repertoires of patients appeared to be more similar to one another than those of healthy donors. VDJ junctions sequenced from type 1 diabetes patients showed fewer insertions and more deletions. Possibly, sequencing cDNA over-represented cells that had high TCR expression levels.

This clone has just a few counts. Its antigen is not identified. Sequencing was done on a sample of naive CD4+ T cells from blood. This rearrangement joins TRBV4-3 to TRBJ2-4; 9 bases agree with TRBD1. This receptor was taken from a young man in good health. Here the CDR3 DNA reads TGCGCCAGCAGCTCACGCCCGGGACAGGGCTCCCAGTTAGCCAAAAACATTCAGTACTTC. It encodes CASSSRPGQGSQLAKNIQYF.